One and the same sample provided the 19 T cell receptor beta chains below, sequenced in a study of CD8+ T cells in alopecia areata. RNA extraction and reverse transcription yielded cDNA as sequencing template. Here immunoSEQ multiplex PCR was the method, and the copy in TCRdb shows in-frame clones only, minus some. Among 95,000 to 110,000 clones, 55% were seen once, and the ten largest hold 8% to 10%. What was sequenced was CD4+ T cells sorted from blood. These receptors came from a human donor in good health.

This chain links TRBV5-1 with TRBJ2-6, with D uncertain. Trimming took 5 bases from V and 0 from J, leaving 12 bases between them. Germline-derived CDR1 and CDR2 are SGHRS and YFSETQ. This CDR3 is 16 amino acids long. The CDR3 DNA reads as TGCGCCAGCAGACCCCAAGCCGCCTCTGGGGCCAACGTCCTGACTTTC. This encodes CASRPQAASGANVLTF. Looking up the rest from reference TRBV5-1 and TRBJ2-6 gives the full variable domain: KAGVTQTPRYLIKTRGQQVTLSCSPISGHRSVSWYQQTPGQGLQFLFEYFSETQRNKGNFPGRFSGRQFSNSRSEMNVSTLELGDSALYLCASRPQAASGANVLTFGAGSRLTVL.

V usage is TRBV29-1 and J usage is TRBJ1-2; D gene unclear. In germline, CDR1 is SQVTM, CDR2 ANQGSEA. The CDR3 consists of 11 residues. Deletions cut 1 base from V and 5 bases from J, with 5 bases between. The CDR3 nucleotides are TGCAGCGTTGAAGGAACTTATGGCTACACCTTC. It yields the protein CSVEGTYGYTF.

V gene TRBV5-6 combines with J gene TRBJ2-5; no reliable D call. V shed 1 base and J shed 5 bases, with 12 bases lying between them. The CDR3 covers 14 residues. Germline V gene data show CDR1 as SGHDT and CDR2 as YYEEEE. The DNA of the CDR3 is TGTGCCAGCAGCTTGTCGGCCCGTTTGGAGACCCAGTACTTC. This encodes CASSLSARLETQYF.

This sequence joins TRBV7-2 and TRBJ2-3; 10 bases fit TRBD1. Germline-derived CDR1 and CDR2 are SGHTA and FQGNSA. There are 15 residues in the CDR3. J gave up 2 bases and V 5 bases, and 4 bases lay outside the gene matches. The CDR3 DNA reads as TGTGCCAGCAGCCCGACAGGGGGCACCACAGATACGCAGTATTTT. It yields the protein CASSPTGGTTDTQYF.

This clone appeared a few times. The chain employs TRBV30 and TRBJ2-7; D might be TRBD2 (5 bases). Germline CDR1 is GTSNPN and CDR2 is SVGIG (reference sequence). Trimming took 4 bases from V and 6 from J, leaving 13 bases between them. The CDR3 covers 12 residues. The CDR3 sequence: CAWKADGLEQYF. As DNA, the CDR3 is TGTGCCTGGAAAGCGGACGGGCTCGAGCAGTACTTC.

This clone was seen a handful of times. V and J are TRBV29-1 and TRBJ1-5; 11 bases map to TRBD1. The V gene end was trimmed by 6 bases and the J gene end by 1 base; junction bases not matched to a gene: 5. Germline values: CDR1 SQVTM, CDR2 ANQGSEA. The CDR3 contains 15 residues. The CDR3 here is CSVGTGGRSNQPQHF. The DNA for the CDR3 is TGCAGCGTAGGGACAGGGGGTAGGAGCAATCAGCCCCAGCATTTT.

This clone was seen only once. The V gene is TRBV29-1, the J gene TRBJ2-5, with D perhaps TRBD1 (6 bases). There are 12 residues in the CDR3. Germline V gene sequence: CDR1 SQVTM, CDR2 ANQGSEA. V was cut by 7 bases and J by 1 base, with 10 bases left in between. The CDR3 region has the DNA TGCAGCGCTTTACAGGGCCAAGAGACCCAGTACTTC. It encodes CSALQGQETQYF.

J is TRBJ1-4 and V is TRBV27, with D unclear. V was pared by 6 bases and J by 0 bases, with 11 bases between. The CDR3 loop spans 15 amino acids. Looked up from germline, CDR1 is MNHEY and CDR2 is SMNVEV (reference sequence). The CDR3 nucleotides are TGTGCCAGCAGAATGTCCAGAGCAACTAATGAAAAACTGTTTTTT. Translating gives CASRMSRATNEKLFF. The complete variable domain, with remaining parts taken from reference TRBV27 and TRBJ1-4, reads EAQVTQNPRYLITVTGKKLTVTCSQNMNHEYMSWYRQDPGLGLRQIYYSMNVEVTDKGDVPEGYKVSRKEKRNFPLILESPSPNQTSLYFCASRMSRATNEKLFFGSGTQLSVL.

This clone was recorded a few times. As DNA, the CDR3 is TGCAGCGTTGCCCGGACAGGGGACACCGGGGAGCTGTTTTTT. Its translation is CSVARTGDTGELFF. V usage is TRBV29-1 and J usage is TRBJ2-2; 9 bases agree with TRBD1. This CDR3 has 14 residues. After removal of 4 bases from V and 3 bases from J, the junction contained 3 bases not matched to a gene. Germline V gene lookup returns CDR1 SQVTM and CDR2 ANQGSEA.

This sequence joins TRBV29-1 and TRBJ1-6; D remains ambiguous. Trimming removed 0 bases from V and 10 bases from J, with 13 bases in between. Germline V CDR1 and CDR2: SQVTM, ANQGSEA. The CDR3 totals 14 residues. The CDR3 is CSVEDGEAGSPLHF. CDR3 coding DNA: TGCAGCGTTGAAGATGGGGAGGCGGGATCACCCCTCCACTTT.

The sample holds a few counts of this clone. The DNA for the CDR3 is TGTGCCAGCAGCCAAGGGCTCGACCGGGACGCGAAAACCTACGAGCAGTACTTC. Translation: CASSQGLDRDAKTYEQYF. V gene TRBV4-2 combines with J gene TRBJ2-7; D may correspond to TRBD1 or TRBD2 (5 bases each). CDR3 length: 18 residues. The V gene's germline CDR1 is LGHNA and CDR2 YNFKEQ. V lost 1 base and J 2 bases, leaving 21 bases between the germline ends.

The gene calls are TRBV4-2 and TRBJ2-5, with 9 bases that match TRBD2. The germline V gene has CDR1 LGHNA and CDR2 YNFKEQ. This CDR3 is built from 16 residues. Trimming cost V 4 bases and J 3 bases; bases outside gene matches: 9. This CDR3 reads CASSPGGIAGEETQYF. The CDR3 coding sequence is TGTGCCAGCAGCCCAGGTGGTATAGCGGGGGAAGAGACCCAGTACTTC.

The chain employs TRBV11-1 and TRBJ2-5; TRBD1 matches 9 bases. Germline V gene sequence: CDR1 SGHAT, CDR2 FQDESV (reference sequence). This CDR3 has 15 residues. The V gene end was trimmed by 6 bases and the J gene end by 2 bases; junction bases not matched to a gene: 7. CDR3 bases: TGTGCCAGCAGTCAGGGGGGACAGGGACAAGAGACCCAGTACTTC. It is translated as CASSQGGQGQETQYF.

The chain carries TRBV5-6 and TRBJ2-7; possible D gene TRBD2, 7 bases. This CDR3 contains 16 residues. Germline CDR1 and CDR2: SGHDT and YYEEEE. Trimming pared 4 bases from V and 6 bases from J, leaving 23 bases between. CDR3 loop: CASSPFQKGGAGEQYF. DNA for the CDR3: TGTGCCAGCAGCCCATTCCAGAAGGGGGGGGCAGGCGAGCAGTACTTC.

The chain links TRBV12-5 to TRBJ1-5, with TRBD1 as a possible D gene (6 bases). CDR3 length: 13 residues. CDR1 and CDR2 (germline): LGHNT, FRNRAP. With 6 bases removed from V and 6 bases from J, the gap between germline ends came to 12 bases. The CDR3 sequence is CASGPTGTQPQHF. The CDR3 DNA reads TGTGCTAGTGGGCCAACAGGGACTCAGCCCCAGCATTTT.

The gene calls are TRBV6-5 and TRBJ1-2; TRBD1 might be the D (5 bases). The germline V and J ends were trimmed by 0 bases and 5 bases, with 16 bases remaining between them. CDR3 length: 16 residues. Germline CDR1 MNHEY, CDR2 SVGAGI. The CDR3 protein is CASSYSGPGLGYGYTF. In DNA, the CDR3 is TGTGCCAGCAGTTACTCGGGGCCGGGTTTGGGGTATGGCTACACCTTC.

V gene TRBV29-1 combines with J gene TRBJ2-1, with D perhaps matching TRBD1 (5 bases). With 3 bases removed from V and 2 bases from J, the gap between germline ends came to 8 bases. Germline V gene sequence: CDR1 SQVTM, CDR2 ANQGSEA. The CDR3 runs 13 residues. The DNA of the CDR3 is TGCAGCGTTGATGAGACAGCCTACAATGAGCAGTTCTTC. This gives the protein CSVDETAYNEQFF.

V usage is TRBV5-1 and J usage is TRBJ2-1, with a tentative D call TRBD1 (6 bases). The germline V gene encodes CDR1 SGHRS and CDR2 YFSETQ. The CDR3 loop spans 16 amino acids. V was clipped by 3 bases and J by 0 bases, with 13 bases between them. The DNA for the CDR3 is TGCGCCAGCAGCTCCAGGGGTACGATCTCCTACAATGAGCAGTTCTTC. This gives the protein CASSSRGTISYNEQFF.

The chain uses TRBV7-9 and TRBJ1-5; D gene ambiguous. The CDR3 is 14 residues long. V lost 5 bases, J lost 0 bases, and 8 bases lay in between. Looked up from germline, CDR1 is SEHNR and CDR2 is FQNEAQ (reference sequence). The CDR3 reads CASSPLRSNQPQHF. CDR3 in DNA: TGTGCCAGCAGCCCCCTCCGTAGCAATCAGCCCCAGCATTTT. The full variable domain, completed using reference TRBV7-9 and TRBJ1-5, is DTGVSQNPRHKITKRGQNVTFRCDPISEHNRLYWYRQTLGQGPEFLTYFQNEAQLEKSRLLSDRFSAERPKGSFSTLEIQRTEQGDSAMYLCASSPLRSNQPQHFGDGTRLSIL.